This T cell receptor beta chain appears in the sequencing data of a study of identical twins. Broader study findings: Shared out-of-frame alpha sequences (those common to twins) showed excess low generation probability.

Between the trimmed V and J ends, which lost 1 base and 8 bases, there was a span of 12 bases. This CDR3 region has 14 residues. From germline, CDR1 is MGHRA and CDR2 YSYEKL. This clonotype has just a few counts. Its target is unknown. TCRdb ran MiXCR on the 5' RACE reads and lists one entry per CDR3 protein. The table shows a few hundred thousand distinct CDR3 sequences, with nearly 15% occurring only once. This sample was shared with a second study, whose subject was yellow fever vaccine responses in identical twins. Turning to that study: It has been reported that, in twins, the vaccine T cell response seemed partly convergent and partly personalized.

The sequence was collected from a young woman in good health. This sequence joins TRBV4-1 and TRBJ1-5, with D unclear. The sequencing input was CD4+ T cells sorted from blood. The CDR3 protein is CASSQGLISEPQHF. For the CDR3, the DNA is TGCGCCAGCAGCCAAGGCCTCATTTCGGAGCCCCAGCATTTT.